This T cell receptor beta chain stems from a study of blood T cells in healthy people across ages. Overall study context: Capture by template switching was about one barcoded beta molecule per two T cells.

This clonotype appeared many times. Its antigen is not identified. Study-level findings and limits: Naive CD4+ cell counts and diversity both ran higher in long-lived than in aged donors. Estimated diversity, derived from one million T cells, was regarded as an underestimate.

The CDR3 runs 11 residues. Germline V gives CDR1 MNHEY, CDR2 SVGEGT. V dropped 6 bases and J dropped 9 bases, with 9 bases sitting between them. PCR was performed a second time for roughly 7 to 12 cycles using a sample-barcoded 5' primer and a J-beta primer mix. TCRdb re-derived calls from the 5' RACE reads in MiXCR, one entry per CDR3 protein. The sample includes about 1.7 million distinct CDR3 sequences, roughly 27% of them seen just once. This chain connects TRBV6-2 or TRBV6-3 to TRBJ2-1; no clear D. Specimen: blood. The receptor was derived from a woman in her 30s in good health. Here the CDR3 reads CASRRVPEQFF. CDR3 sequence (DNA): TGTGCCAGCAGAAGGGTTCCTGAGCAGTTCTTC.